Included here is one T cell receptor (beta chain) sequence, with context. Its antigen specificity is not known. This sample is part of a study of monozygotic twins with inflammatory bowel disease (dated by TCRdb to the late 2010s). In terms of the full investigation: The complete study included about 28 monozygotic twin pairs: 19 IBD-discordant Danish pairs and nine German pairs, of which four were IBD-concordant and five were IBD-discordant. Disease-associated traits were sought mainly through comparisons between IBD patients and their genetically identical healthy co-twins within discordant pairs. Each individual had, on average, about 151 000 unique TCRalpha sequences and 181 000 unique TCRbeta sequences available for analysis. Results and caveats for the whole study, not just this receptor: Concordant and discordant twins showed no difference in repertoire similarity, possibly because of limited statistical power. Different T cell subtypes could not be distinguished in the analysis. No single strong signal or clonotype linked to IBD turned up in the results, so the idea that one exists was not supported. IBD patients had lower TCRbeta repertoire diversity, measured by the inverse Simpson index, than their healthy co-twins. Compared with healthy twins, IBD patients shared fewer clonotypes with other individuals, and the difference was most pronounced in patients with signs of disease activity. Because patients were on differing immunosuppressive treatments, the repertoires may have picked up extra background noise and inter-individual variability.

CDR1 is given as SGHTA and CDR2 as FQGNSA, both from the germline V gene. From the cysteine up to the phenylalanine, the CDR3 has a length of 13 residues. The DNA is not on file. The library relied on 5' RACE. For each TCR library, 3,000 to 3,500 ng of total RNA was used. For each sample, cDNA was synthesized in eight separate reactions using SMARTScribe reverse transcriptase. During cDNA synthesis, template switching introduced unique molecular identifiers that contained a 6-nucleotide sample barcode. TCRalpha and TCRbeta cDNA was amplified in two nested PCRs of around 15 and 10 cycles, and bead purification was carried out after each PCR. Before amplification, the cDNA was treated with uracil DNA-glycosylase and purified using the QIAquick PCR purification kit. The second PCR added Illumina TruSeq-compatible adapters along with sample-specific barcodes. Library quality and concentration were checked on TapeStation and Qubit, and libraries were pooled at about 4.9 ng each. Pooled libraries were sequenced on an Illumina HiSeq2500 single-index Rapid Run with 2 x 100 bp reads and custom sequencing primers. On the authors' methods: UMI-based consensus assembly with MiGEC version 1.2.6 was used to correct PCR and sequencing errors. MiXCR version 2.1.1 was used for V(D)J alignment, clonotype assembly and CDR3 extraction. Normalisation of gene usage, clonotype sharing and MAIT/NKT TCR abundance was achieved by analysing the top 1000, 10 000 and 20 000 clonotypes per sample. Diversity was computed as the inverse Simpson index with the vegan R package after downsampling to 27 000 UMIs. Statistical testing used paired Mann-Whitney U tests on the discordant twin pairs and applied Benjamini-Hochberg correction for multiple testing. TCRdb reprocessed the reads into one record per CDR3 protein sequence, lacking DNA. These V and J calls derive from TCRdb rather than the authors' analysis. The table for this sample records 85,000 to 110,000 distinct CDR3 sequences. Roughly 1.8% of the sample comes from the top ten.

From each donor, an approximately 2.6 ml peripheral blood sample was collected into PAXgene tubes and kept at -80 degrees C. Total RNA was isolated from whole blood with the PAXgene blood miRNA kit on an automated QIAcube, without T cell sorting. Peripheral blood from monozygotic twin pairs, either concordant or discordant for inflammatory bowel disease, underwent deep TCRalpha and TCRbeta repertoire profiling that used unique molecular barcoding. Smoking habits were recorded for all twin pairs, and individuals were classified as current, former or never smokers. The chain couples TRBV7-2 to TRBJ2-5. The sample taken for sequencing was blood. The receptor was derived from a human donor with ulcerative colitis or Crohn's disease, or a healthy co-twin of an affected twin (not recorded which). The CDR3 loop reads CASSLEAIQTQYF.